The present entry profiles one TCR beta chain with its context. This CDR3 is 18 amino acids long. Germline lookup yields CDR1 MDHEN and CDR2 SYDVKM. V shed 4 bases and J 6 bases; nucleotides not matched to a gene: 17. This record comes from a study of blood T cell repertoires in COVID-19. Overall study context: Acute and convalescent COVID-19 samples came from the United States, Italy and Spain. The analysed material was cDNA or gDNA that came from T cells, B-cell-depleted T cells, or PBMCs.

Data came from immunoSEQ multiplex PCR; TCRdb stores just in-frame clones and leaves some out. The sample includes some 230,000 clones, about 80% of them seen just once. This receptor was taken from a woman in her thirties who had recovered from COVID-19. V and J are TRBV28 and TRBJ1-4; 7 nucleotides match TRBD1. The sequenced sample was peripheral blood. Here the CDR3 DNA reads TGTGCCAGCAGTTCTCCCCGGGGCAGGGGGAAAGATTATGAAAAACTGTTTTTT. This gives the protein CASSSPRGRGKDYEKLFF.